Each of the 31 T cell receptor beta chains below was sequenced from the same sample in a study of blood T cell repertoires in COVID-19. Produced via immunoSEQ multiplex PCR; TCRdb's table is partial and in-frame only. The table lists about 160,000 clones, over 80% of them singletons. Sequences were obtained from peripheral blood. The receptors were sampled from a woman aged 60-70 years who had recovered from COVID-19.

The rearrangement links TRBV4-1 to TRBJ1-1; 7 nucleotides agree with TRBD1. The CDR3 length is 13 residues. The junction had 8 bases not matched to a gene; V was cut back by 2 bases and J by 11 bases. Germline assignment: CDR1 MGHRA and CDR2 YSYEKL. The CDR3 reads CASSQFRDSGAFF. For the CDR3, the DNA is TGCGCCAGCAGCCAATTTCGGGACAGCGGCGCTTTCTTT.

This chain links TRBV18 with TRBJ2-7; D remains unclear. V lost 3 bases and J 5 bases, leaving 11 bases between the germline ends. The CDR3 runs 13 residues. Germline loops: CDR1 KGHSH, CDR2 LQKENI. The CDR3 protein is CASSPPGLHEQYF. CDR3 DNA: TGTGCCAGCTCACCGCCAGGATTACACGAGCAGTACTTC.

The genes are TRBV7-8 and TRBJ2-7, with D perhaps TRBD1 (5 bases). The CDR3 has 13 residues. The germline V gene encodes CDR1 SGHVS and CDR2 FQNEAQ. The ends were cut back, 5 bases at V and 7 bases at J, with 15 bases in the middle. CDR3 in DNA: TGTGCCAGCAGCCCAGGCAGGGCTCGAGAGCAGTACTTC. Amino acids: CASSPGRAREQYF.

This chain links TRBV18 with TRBJ2-3; 9 bases are shared with TRBD2. Germline V gives CDR1 KGHSH, CDR2 LQKENI. V gave up 2 bases and J gave up 7 bases; unmatched junction bases: 7. The CDR3 contains 15 residues. Here the CDR3 reads CASSPAGGPGNTQYF. CDR3 DNA sequence: TGTGCCAGCTCACCAGCGGGGGGGCCAGGAAATACGCAGTATTTT.

V and J are TRBV18 and TRBJ2-3; 9 bases line up with TRBD2. From germline, CDR1 is KGHSH and CDR2 LQKENI. The length of the CDR3 is 17 residues. The V gene end was trimmed by 0 bases and the J gene end by 6 bases; junction bases not matched to a gene: 10. The CDR3 is CASSPPRGGGAEDTQYF. The CDR3 DNA sequence: TGTGCCAGCTCACCACCTCGGGGCGGGGGGGCTGAGGATACGCAGTATTTT. The full variable domain, completed using reference TRBV18 and TRBJ2-3, is NAGVMQNPRHLVRRRGQEARLRCSPMKGHSHVYWYRQLPEEGLKFMVYLQKENIIDESGMPKERFSAEFPKEGPSILRIQQVVRGDSAAYFCASSPPRGGGAEDTQYFGPGTRLTVL.

The genes are TRBV21-1 and TRBJ1-3. TRBV21-1 is a documented pseudogene. The length of the CDR3 is 18 residues. The CDR3 DNA is TGTGCCAGCAGCAAAGTAATGTCGTTTTGTAGCTCTGGAAACACCATATATTTT. It yields the protein CASSKVMSFCSSGNTIYF.

The chain links TRBV18 to TRBJ1-1, with TRBD1 identical over 11 bases. The length of the CDR3 is 18 residues. V lost 0 bases to trimming and J lost 0 bases; unmatched junction nucleotides: 6. The germline gives CDR1 KGHSH, CDR2 LQKENI. CDR3 sequence (DNA): TGTGCCAGCTCACCACCGGTTGGGACAGGGGGAGTGAACACTGAAGCTTTCTTT. This codes for CASSPPVGTGGVNTEAFF.

This clone was seen a single time. V is TRBV3-1 (or the pseudogene TRBV3-2) and J is TRBJ2-5; 8 bases map to TRBD2. CDR3 length: 14 amino acids. CDR1 LGHDT and CDR2 YNNKEL come from the germline V gene (reference sequence). Unmatched junction bases numbered 6, after V lost 4 bases and J lost 5 bases. This chain's CDR3 is CASSPRTSTETQYF. The CDR3 DNA sequence: TGTGCCAGCAGCCCGAGGACTAGCACCGAGACCCAGTACTTC.

Only one count was recorded for this clone. DNA of the CDR3: TGTGCCAGCAGCACAGGTTGGGCTGCCTACGAGCAGTACTTC. Protein: CASSTGWAAYEQYF. The V gene is TRBV5-8, the J gene TRBJ2-7, with a tentative D call TRBD1 (5 bases). Trimming took 4 bases from V and 2 from J, leaving 13 bases between them. The CDR3 is 14 amino acids. Germline assignment: CDR1 SGHTS and CDR2 YDEGEE.

This clone was detected only once. This chain links TRBV6-5 with TRBJ1-1; tentative D call: TRBD1 (6 bases). The CDR3 runs 11 residues. V was pared by 2 bases and J by 9 bases, with 7 bases between. CDR1 and CDR2 from the germline V gene are MNHEY and SVGAGI. The chain's CDR3 is CASSYQGKAFF. The CDR3 DNA follows: TGTGCCAGCAGTTACCAGGGGAAAGCTTTCTTT.

The J gene is TRBJ1-4, the V gene TRBV6-6, with D maybe TRBD1 (6 bases). There are 15 residues in the CDR3. V was cut by 6 bases and J by 6 bases, with 17 bases left in between. The germline V gene has CDR1 MNHNY and CDR2 SVGAGI (reference sequence). CDR3 loop: CASSQRGGSYEKLFF. The DNA for the CDR3 is TGTGCCAGCAGCCAAAGGGGGGGATCTTATGAAAAACTGTTTTTT.

This clone was counted only a few times. V gene TRBV29-1 combines with J gene TRBJ1-4; D call uncertain. Between the trimmed V and J ends, which lost 7 bases and 6 bases, there was a span of 6 bases. Germline values: CDR1 SQVTM, CDR2 ANQGSEA. The CDR3 is made up of 10 amino acids. CDR3 residues: CSALDEKLFF. The CDR3 DNA sequence: TGCAGCGCTCTCGATGAAAAACTGTTTTTT.

The chain links TRBV7-9 to TRBJ2-7; 8 bases line up with TRBD1. V was clipped by 0 bases and J by 6 bases; unmatched bases: 7. The CDR3 runs 15 residues. Germline assignment: CDR1 SEHNR and CDR2 FQNEAQ (reference sequence). In nucleotides, the CDR3 is TGTGCCAGCAGCTTAGCGGGCAGGGGGCGCGCCGAGCAGTACTTC. Residues: CASSLAGRGRAEQYF.

The rearrangement uses TRBV28 and TRBJ1-5, with D hard to call. V was cut by 7 bases and J by 9 bases, with 19 bases left in between. In germline, CDR1 is MDHEN, CDR2 SYDVKM. CDR3 length: 14 amino acids. For the CDR3, the DNA is TGTGCCAGCACTCGACGTCCGGGAATTGGGCCCCAGCATTTT. Protein product: CASTRRPGIGPQHF.

The rearrangement links TRBV27 to TRBJ1-2; the match to TRBD1 covers 7 bases. Germline V gene sequence: CDR1 MNHEY, CDR2 SMNVEV (reference sequence). The trim removed 5 bases at V and 7 bases at J, leaving 10 bases unmatched. The CDR3 length is 14 residues. The CDR3 sequence is CASSRDRAQAGYTF. CDR3 nucleotides: TGTGCCAGCAGTCGAGACAGGGCTCAAGCTGGCTACACCTTC.

The chain has TRBV6-4 and TRBJ2-1, with a tentative D call TRBD2 (7 bases). Germline loops: CDR1 MRHNA, CDR2 SNTAGT. This CDR3 has 17 residues. The V and J ends lost 7 bases and 5 bases respectively, with 24 bases between them. This CDR3 is CASTRDPVGGAHNEQFF. CDR3 coding DNA: TGTGCCAGCACCAGAGACCCCGTGGGGGGGGCACACAATGAGCAGTTCTTC.

The rearrangement joins TRBV5-8 to TRBJ1-5; TRBD1 might be the D (6 bases). CDR3 length: 12 residues. Germline loops: CDR1 SGHTS, CDR2 YDEGEE. V lost 4 bases and J lost 11, with 13 bases in between. CDR3 in amino acids: CASSTQGAAQHF. The CDR3 nucleotides read TGTGCCAGCAGCACACAGGGAGCGGCCCAGCATTTT. The whole variable domain, filled in from reference TRBV5-8 and TRBJ1-5, reads EAGVTQSPTHLIKTRGQQATLRCSPISGHTSVYWYQQALGLGLQFLLWYDEGEERNRGNFPPRFSGRQFPNYSSELNVNALELEDSALYLCASSTQGAAQHFGDGTRLSIL.

The chain is built from TRBV5-8 and TRBJ2-2; possibly TRBD2 for D (7 bases). V gave up 4 bases and J gave up 2 bases, with 21 bases separating them. The length of the CDR3 is 18 residues. Germline V gene sequence: CDR1 SGHTS, CDR2 YDEGEE. CDR3 protein: CASSLTGGLETNTGELFF. The CDR3 DNA reads TGTGCCAGCAGCCTCACGGGGGGCCTCGAGACAAACACCGGGGAGCTGTTTTTT.

The V gene is TRBV4-2, the J gene TRBJ1-5; D might be TRBD1 (6 bases). V lost 0 bases to trimming and J lost 3 bases, with 18 bases between them. The CDR3 totals 18 residues. Germline CDR1 LGHNA, CDR2 YNFKEQ. The CDR3, as DNA: TGTGCCAGCAGCCAAGATTCCCAGGGGAGTATAAACAATCAGCCCCAGCATTTT. Its protein is CASSQDSQGSINNQPQHF.

The chain carries TRBV4-2 and TRBJ2-1; 8 nucleotides line up with TRBD2. The CDR3 spans 15 residues. CDR1 is LGHNA and CDR2 is YNFKEQ in the germline V gene. V lost 4 bases to trimming and J lost 4 bases; unmatched junction nucleotides: 6. This CDR3 reads CASSLSGLVYNEQFF. In DNA, the CDR3 is TGTGCCAGCAGCCTTTCGGGACTAGTTTACAATGAGCAGTTCTTC.

The chain uses TRBV28 and TRBJ1-6; 8 bases fit TRBD1. The CDR3 consists of 16 residues. The V and J ends lost 5 bases and 7 bases, in that order; junction bases with no gene match: 10. In germline, CDR1 is MDHEN, CDR2 SYDVKM. CDR3 in DNA: TGTGCCAGCAGTCCAGGGGGCGCGGGGGTAAATTCACCCCTCCACTTT. Residues: CASSPGGAGVNSPLHF. Combining the CDR3 with reference TRBV28 and TRBJ1-6 gives the whole variable domain DVKVTQSSRYLVKRTGEKVFLECVQDMDHENMFWYRQDPGLGLRLIYFSYDVKMKEKGDIPEGYSVSREKKERFSLILESASTNQTSMYLCASSPGGAGVNSPLHFGNGTRLTVT.

This chain links TRBV11-2 with TRBJ2-5; tentative D call: TRBD2 (7 bases). Trimming cost V 2 bases and J 4 bases, with 17 bases left between them. This CDR3 has 16 amino acids. Germline V gene data show CDR1 as SGHAT and CDR2 as FQNNGV. The CDR3 bases are TGTGCCAGCAGCTTAATGGGTGGGGGGGCTGGAGAGACCCAGTACTTC. The encoded protein is CASSLMGGGAGETQYF.

CDR3 DNA: TGTGCCAGCAGTCCCCGTAGTCAGGGCAGTAGCTACGAGCAGTACTTC. Translation gives CASSPRSQGSSYEQYF. The chain combines TRBV28 with TRBJ2-7; D is possibly TRBD1 (5 bases). The CDR3 runs 16 residues. Trimming took off 5 bases at V and 3 bases at J, with 20 bases between the two ends. The germline gives CDR1 MDHEN, CDR2 SYDVKM.

V usage is TRBV7-2 and J usage is TRBJ2-3; D uncertain. The CDR3 contains 13 residues. V lost 2 bases and J lost 2, with 5 bases in between. The germline V gene has CDR1 SGHTA and CDR2 FQGNSA. CDR3 in DNA: TGTGCCAGCAGCTTATCGTTCACAGATACGCAGTATTTT. Protein sequence: CASSLSFTDTQYF.

J is TRBJ2-5 and V is TRBV7-9, with a weak D call TRBD2 (6 bases). The CDR3 spans 15 residues. CDR1 is SEHNR, CDR2 FQNEAQ, per germline (reference sequence). Trimming removed 4 bases at V and 7 bases at J, with 19 bases between. The CDR3 DNA reads TGTGCCAGCAGCTACTCCCAGGCGGGGAGCGGGACCCAGTACTTC. Protein: CASSYSQAGSGTQYF.

V is TRBV5-1 and J is TRBJ2-5; possibly TRBD1 for D (5 bases). The CDR3 totals 16 residues. The germline V gene encodes CDR1 SGHRS and CDR2 YFSETQ. Between the trimmed V and J ends, which lost 0 bases and 3 bases, there was a span of 15 bases. The CDR3 DNA reads TGCGCCAGCAGCTTGGCCCCACAGGTCCTAGAAGAGACCCAGTACTTC. Its protein is CASSLAPQVLEETQYF. The full variable domain, its missing parts supplied by reference TRBV5-1 and TRBJ2-5, is KAGVTQTPRYLIKTRGQQVTLSCSPISGHRSVSWYQQTPGQGLQFLFEYFSETQRNKGNFPGRFSGRQFSNSRSEMNVSTLELGDSALYLCASSLAPQVLEETQYFGPGTRLLVL.

The V and J genes are TRBV3-1 (or the pseudogene TRBV3-2) and TRBJ1-5; a possible D gene is TRBD1 (6 bases). The CDR3 length is 13 residues. Trimming cost V 1 base and J 6 bases, with 7 bases left between them. Germline V CDR1 and CDR2: LGHDT, YNNKEL (reference sequence). CDR3 DNA: TGTGCCAGCAGCCAAGTGACAGGTCAGCCCCAGCATTTT. It is translated as CASSQVTGQPQHF.

The chain recombines TRBV2 with TRBJ1-5; D remains ambiguous. With 6 bases removed from V and 0 bases from J, the gap between germline ends came to 9 bases. From germline, CDR1 is SNHLY and CDR2 FYNNEI. The CDR3 is 14 amino acids. The CDR3 region has the DNA TGTGCCAGCAGGGGCAGCTTTAGCAATCAGCCCCAGCATTTT. Translated: CASRGSFSNQPQHF.

This clone occurred once. The chain uses TRBV6-5 and TRBJ1-4, with D unresolved. Trimming removed 0 bases at V and 10 bases at J, with 15 bases between. From germline, CDR1 is MNHEY and CDR2 SVGAGI. The CDR3 has 15 amino acids. The CDR3 loop reads CASSYSKGVVGKLFF. For the CDR3, the DNA is TGTGCCAGCAGTTACTCGAAGGGAGTGGTCGGAAAACTGTTTTTT.

This chain connects TRBV5-1 to TRBJ2-7, with unresolved D. Germline V gene data show CDR1 as SGHRS and CDR2 as YFSETQ. V was cut by 2 bases and J by 2 bases, with 11 bases left in between. The CDR3 sequence is 14 residues long. CDR3 coding DNA: TGCGCCAGCAGCTTACCCGACGGAGCCTACGAGCAGTACTTC. Amino acids: CASSLPDGAYEQYF.

The chain uses TRBV5-1 and TRBJ2-3; 8 bases are a match to TRBD2. Germline trimming cut 4 bases from V and 4 bases from J; bases unmatched to any gene: 8. CDR1 is SGHRS, CDR2 YFSETQ, per germline. CDR3 length: 15 residues. CDR3 nucleotide sequence: TGCGCCAGCAGCGGACTAGCAGGTGGGGCAGATACGCAGTATTTT. Protein: CASSGLAGGADTQYF.